The next 20 T cell receptor beta chains were all read from a single sample in a study of blood T cells in healthy people across ages. The use of a sample-barcoded 5' primer and a J-beta primer mix characterized a second PCR of about 6 to 11 cycles. TCRdb processed the 5' RACE reads anew with MiXCR; each CDR3 protein has one entry. The sample yields about 720,000 distinct CDR3 sequences, just under 25% seen once. The data were also submitted as part of a second study, on T cells of mothers and their children.

The sequencing sample was made of blood. These receptors were obtained from a boy younger than 18 in good health.

V and J are TRBV7-3 and TRBJ2-2; D unclear. Trimming removed 1 base at V and 2 bases at J, with 11 bases between. The CDR3 runs to 16 residues. Germline assignment: CDR1 SGHTA and CDR2 FQGTGA. The CDR3 here is CASSLIPHPNTGELFF. For the CDR3, the DNA is TGTGCCAGCAGCTTAATCCCACATCCTAACACCGGGGAGCTGTTTTTT.

V is TRBV7-2 and J is TRBJ1-1, with D perhaps matching TRBD1 (6 bases). V shed 1 base and J shed 7 bases, with 13 bases lying between them. CDR1 and CDR2 (germline): SGHTA, FQGNSA. The CDR3 covers 14 residues. The CDR3 coding sequence is TGTGCCAGCAGCTTAGACGGGAACAGGGTTGAAGCTTTCTTT. Its protein is CASSLDGNRVEAFF.

In its sample, this clonotype was seen once. The CDR3 nucleotides are TGTGCCAGCAGTGAAGCGGGGACGGGAAATCAGCCCCAGCATTTT. Translated, it gives CASSEAGTGNQPQHF. The gene calls are TRBV6-1 and TRBJ1-5; weak D call: TRBD1 (5 bases). The CDR3 has 15 residues. The germline gives CDR1 MNHNS, CDR2 SASEGT. V gave up 0 bases and J gave up 4 bases, with 10 bases separating them.

This clonotype came up a few times. The rearrangement links TRBV28 to TRBJ1-4; the D is unclear. The CDR3 sequence is 16 residues long. CDR1 MDHEN and CDR2 SYDVKM come from the germline V gene. V dropped 7 bases and J dropped 3 bases, with 18 bases sitting between them. Here the CDR3 DNA reads TGTGCCAGCACCGAAACCTTCTTCGGGGCTAATGAAAAACTGTTTTTT. Translating it yields CASTETFFGANEKLFF.

CDR3 in DNA: TGTGCCAGCAGCGACGGACCTAACTATGGCTACACCTTC. It is translated as CASSDGPNYGYTF. The chain carries TRBV6-2 or TRBV6-3 and TRBJ1-2, with no clear D. The CDR3 spans 13 residues. CDR1 and CDR2 from the germline V gene are MNHEY and SVGEGT. V shed 6 bases and J shed 0 bases, with 8 bases lying between them.

This clonotype was detected ten times or more. This rearrangement joins TRBV2 to TRBJ2-5, with D hard to call. The CDR3 has 14 amino acids. V gave up 6 bases and J gave up 2 bases, with 13 bases separating them. In germline, CDR1 is SNHLY, CDR2 FYNNEI. CDR3 sequence reads: CASRKDLGQETQYF. CDR3 nucleotides: TGTGCCAGCAGAAAGGATTTAGGGCAAGAGACCCAGTACTTC.

This clonotype was observed a handful of times. The V gene is TRBV28, the J gene TRBJ2-7, with TRBD1 matching 9 bases. V lost 6 bases to trimming and J lost 3 bases; unmatched junction nucleotides: 6. The CDR3 is 14 amino acids. The germline gives CDR1 MDHEN, CDR2 SYDVKM. The CDR3, as DNA: TGTGCCAGCAGCGTACAGGGGGCCTACTACGAGCAGTACTTC. It yields the protein CASSVQGAYYEQYF. The entire variable domain, with the rest obtained from reference TRBV28 and TRBJ2-7, is as follows: DVKVTQSSRYLVKRTGEKVFLECVQDMDHENMFWYRQDPGLGLRLIYFSYDVKMKEKGDIPEGYSVSREKKERFSLILESASTNQTSMYLCASSVQGAYYEQYFGPGTRLTVT.

The V call is TRBV19, the J call TRBJ1-5; D is perhaps TRBD1 (5 bases). Trimming cost V 3 bases and J 5 bases, with 14 bases left between them. Germline V CDR1 and CDR2: LNHDA, SQIVND (reference sequence). The CDR3 covers 15 residues. The DNA for the CDR3 is TGTGCCAGTAGTATCGGCACCGGGGCTTATCAGCCCCAGCATTTT. It codes for CASSIGTGAYQPQHF.

This clonotype was seen a handful of times. The rearrangement joins TRBV5-5 to TRBJ2-5, with 10 bases fitting TRBD1. CDR3 length equals 15 residues. The junction had 8 bases not matched to a gene; V was cut back by 4 bases and J by 5 bases. Per the germline V gene, CDR1 is SGHKS and CDR2 is YYEKEE (reference sequence). This CDR3 is CASSRTGQGWETQYF. CDR3 sequence (DNA): TGTGCCAGCAGCAGGACGGGACAGGGGTGGGAGACCCAGTACTTC. Full variable domain (rest looked up from reference TRBV5-5 and TRBJ2-5): DAGVTQSPTHLIKTRGQQVTLRCSPISGHKSVSWYQQVLGQGPQFIFQYYEKEERGRGNFPDRFSARQFPNYSSELNVNALLLGDSALYLCASSRTGQGWETQYFGPGTRLLVL.

The chain carries TRBV9 and TRBJ2-7; weak D call: TRBD2 (6 bases). CDR1 SGDLS and CDR2 YYNGEE come from the germline V gene. V was cut by 7 bases and J by 2 bases, with 7 bases left in between. The length of the CDR3 is 11 residues. CDR3 loop: CASGGPYEQYF. The DNA of the CDR3 is TGTGCCAGCGGAGGGCCCTACGAGCAGTACTTC.

The chain couples TRBV20-1 to TRBJ2-1, with D unclear. The V and J ends lost 0 bases and 2 bases respectively, with 14 bases between them. The CDR3 is 16 amino acids. The germline V gene encodes CDR1 DFQATT and CDR2 SNEGSKA (reference sequence). The CDR3 here is CSARDRAPKPYNEQFF. The CDR3 DNA reads as TGCAGTGCTAGAGATAGGGCACCGAAACCCTACAATGAGCAGTTCTTC.

The J gene is TRBJ1-4, the V gene TRBV4-3; possible D gene TRBD1, 5 bases. V lost 4 bases and J 4 bases, leaving 10 bases between the germline ends. This CDR3 comprises 14 residues. Germline CDR1 and CDR2: LGHNA and YSLEER. The CDR3: CASSRAGNNEKLFF. In nucleotides, the CDR3 is TGCGCCAGCAGCCGGGCAGGGAATAATGAAAAACTGTTTTTT.

In its sample, this clonotype was seen a few times. This chain links TRBV6-1 with TRBJ2-7; 9 bases are shared with TRBD1. Germline V CDR1 and CDR2: MNHNS, SASEGT. The CDR3 is made up of 14 amino acids. V shed 6 bases and J 1 base; nucleotides not matched to a gene: 4. For the CDR3, the DNA is TGTGCCAGCAGGGACAGGGGACCGTCCTACGAGCAGTACTTC. As protein: CASRDRGPSYEQYF.

This chain joins TRBV20-1 and TRBJ2-1, with TRBD2 identical over 9 bases. Per the germline V gene, CDR1 is DFQATT and CDR2 is SNEGSKA (reference sequence). This CDR3 has 14 residues. J was trimmed by 5 bases and V by 1 base; bases with no gene match: 3. CDR3 DNA sequence: TGCAGTGCTAGAGGGACTAGCGAGAACAATGAGCAGTTCTTC. It encodes CSARGTSENNEQFF.

This clonotype has just a few counts. The gene calls are TRBV7-6 and TRBJ1-6; 7 nucleotides match TRBD1. Germline trimming cut 5 bases from V and 10 bases from J; bases unmatched to any gene: 8. Germline V lookup: CDR1 SGHVS, CDR2 FNYEAQ. This CDR3 region has 14 residues. The CDR3 DNA sequence: TGTGCCAGCAGCCAAGGGACAGCGGAATCACCCCTCCACTTT. This translates into CASSQGTAESPLHF.

This clonotype has a handful of counts. The rearrangement joins TRBV2 to TRBJ1-2; D perhaps matches TRBD1 (6 bases). V lost 7 bases, J lost 8 bases, and 14 bases lay in between. Per the germline V gene, CDR1 is SNHLY and CDR2 is FYNNEI. The CDR3 has 12 amino acids. CDR3 nucleotide sequence: TGTGCCAGCAACTCAGGGGCGGGCGGCTACACCTTC. Amino acids: CASNSGAGGYTF.

This clonotype has a handful of counts. The CDR3 sequence: CASSPIGPDTQYF. The CDR3 DNA is TGTGCCAGCAGCCCCATAGGTCCAGATACGCAGTATTTT. The chain combines TRBV7-6 with TRBJ2-3; D uncertain. V was pared by 5 bases and J by 4 bases, with 10 bases between. The CDR3 contains 13 residues. The germline gives CDR1 SGHVS, CDR2 FNYEAQ.

In its sample, this clonotype was seen once. The J gene is TRBJ1-5, the V gene TRBV6-5; 8 nucleotides align to TRBD1. The CDR3 contains 20 residues. The V gene's germline CDR1 is MNHEY and CDR2 SVGAGI. After removal of 5 bases from V and 2 bases from J, the junction contained 20 bases not matched to a gene. The CDR3 region has the DNA TGTGCCAGCAGTCACAACGGACAGGGCCTCGGGTTTAACGGCAATCAGCCCCAGCATTTT. It translates to CASSHNGQGLGFNGNQPQHF.

The J gene is TRBJ2-3, the V gene TRBV5-1; 8 nucleotides line up with TRBD1. CDR3 length: 15 amino acids. The V gene's germline CDR1 is SGHRS and CDR2 YFSETQ. V was pared by 0 bases and J by 2 bases, with 2 bases of the junction left unmatched. CDR3 DNA: TGCGCCAGCAGCTTGGACAGGGGGGACACAGATACGCAGTATTTT. Its protein product is CASSLDRGDTDTQYF.

V and J are TRBV5-1 and TRBJ1-1; D not certain. The CDR3 has 17 amino acids. Between the trimmed V and J ends, which lost 1 base and 1 base, there was a span of 17 bases. Germline CDR1 reads SGHRS; CDR2 reads YFSETQ. Here the CDR3 reads CASSLRRIRTKNTEAFF. CDR3 bases: TGCGCCAGCAGCTTGAGGAGAATAAGGACGAAGAACACTGAAGCTTTCTTT.